This T cell receptor (beta chain) stems from a study of a mutant IDH1 vaccine in newly diagnosed glioma. Study at large: First vaccine doses came 4-6 weeks after radiotherapy alone, or with temozolomide cycles. Patients had received radiotherapy, temozolomide, or both previously, most receiving both.

Trimming at V came to 3 bases and at J to 4 bases, leaving 2 bases not matched to a gene. Germline CDR1 and CDR2: MGHRA and YSYEKL. The CDR3 totals 14 residues. The assay was immunoSEQ multiplex PCR, and TCRdb's table has in-frame clones only and misses some. The sample holds 35,000 to 50,000 clones, approximately 90% seen once. Time point here: week 23, last vaccination. Every single dose of the vaccine, 300 ug of mutant IDH1 20-mer peptide, came with topical imiquimod. Study-level results: Vaccine-induced responses were seen in approximately 93% of patients, spanning several MHC alleles.

Remarks on this clone: Its antigen is not identified.

Sequenced material: PBMCs, taken from a glioma patient whose treatment included an IDH1 peptide vaccine. This chain joins TRBV4-1 and TRBJ1-5; 8 bases match TRBD1. This TCR was recovered from a man aged 45-60 years with glioma. The CDR3 nucleotides are TGCGCCAGCAGCCAGTGGACAGGGAATCAGCCCCAGCATTTT. Amino acids: CASSQWTGNQPQHF.